This TCR beta chain stems from a study of cytomegalovirus exposure and HLA in healthy donors. Study-level results: Analysis was performed later, and it showed HLA-associated TCR beta chains to be more clonally expanded than equally common others. It was likely that a cluster of highly shared sequence variants was a sequencing artifact.

This CDR3 has 16 residues. The V gene's germline CDR1 is SGHVS and CDR2 FQNEAQ. V dropped 11 bases and J dropped 2 bases, with 21 bases sitting between them. PCR involved 60 Vbeta and 13 Jbeta primers. The method was immunoSEQ multiplex PCR; TCRdb's version includes in-frame clones alone and lacks a portion of them. The sample has about 130,000 clones; about 66% are singletons. As to this clone: Its target is not known.

This chain uses TRBV7-8 with TRBJ1-4, with D tentatively TRBD1 (6 bases). The receptor was derived from a man younger than 40 in good health and CMV-seropositive. Material for sequencing was PBMCs. The CDR3 coding sequence is TGTGCCCCCAATCCACAGGGAGAGACGACTAATGAAAAACTGTTTTTT. Protein sequence: CAPNPQGETTNEKLFF.